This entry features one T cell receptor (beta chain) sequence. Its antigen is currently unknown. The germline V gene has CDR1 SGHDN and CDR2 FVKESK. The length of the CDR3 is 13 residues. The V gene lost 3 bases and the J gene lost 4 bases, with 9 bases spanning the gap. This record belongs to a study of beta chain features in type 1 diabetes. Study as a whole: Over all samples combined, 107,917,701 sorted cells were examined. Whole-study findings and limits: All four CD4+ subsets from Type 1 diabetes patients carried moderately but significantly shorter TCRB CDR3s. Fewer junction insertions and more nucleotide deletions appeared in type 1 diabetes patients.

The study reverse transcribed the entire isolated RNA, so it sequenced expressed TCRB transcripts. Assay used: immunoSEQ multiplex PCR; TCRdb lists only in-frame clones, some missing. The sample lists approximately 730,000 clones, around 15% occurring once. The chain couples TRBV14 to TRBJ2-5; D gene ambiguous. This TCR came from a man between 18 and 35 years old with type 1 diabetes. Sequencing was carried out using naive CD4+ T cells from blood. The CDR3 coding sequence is TGTGCCAGCAGCCAGAGGTCAATAGAGACCCAGTACTTC. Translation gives CASSQRSIETQYF.